One sample yielded the 21 T cell receptor beta chains listed below, sequenced in a study of cytomegalovirus exposure and HLA in healthy donors. The PCR had 60 Vbeta and 13 Jbeta primers. TCRdb's table, derived via immunoSEQ multiplex PCR, lists solely in-frame clones and lacks some. The sample yields 90,000 or so clones, around 82% seen once. The sample was PBMCs. These receptors all come from a man aged 25 to 40 in good health and CMV-seropositive.

This clone occurred a few times. The chain combines TRBV5-5 with TRBJ2-3, with TRBD1 as a possible D gene (6 bases). With 3 bases removed from V and 2 bases from J, the gap between germline ends came to 16 bases. The CDR3 has 16 residues. Looked up from germline, CDR1 is SGHKS and CDR2 is YYEKEE (reference sequence). CDR3 sequence: CASSSLTGKPTDTQYF. Written as DNA, the CDR3 is TGTGCCAGCAGCTCTTTGACAGGAAAGCCCACAGATACGCAGTATTTT.

The chain links TRBV27 to TRBJ2-1; 10 bases map to TRBD2. The CDR3 contains 15 residues. The germline V gene has CDR1 MNHEY and CDR2 SMNVEV (reference sequence). V lost 6 bases, J lost 9 bases, and 11 bases stayed unmatched. CDR3 sequence: CASRLTLAGVVEQFF. The DNA of the CDR3 is TGTGCCAGCAGACTTACCCTAGCGGGAGTGGTTGAGCAGTTCTTC.

Only one count was recorded for this clone. The genes are TRBV2 and TRBJ2-7; 10 bases agree with TRBD2. This CDR3 has 15 amino acids. The trim removed 5 bases at V and 0 bases at J, leaving 4 bases unmatched. The germline CDR1 and CDR2 sequences are SNHLY and FYNNEI. The CDR3: CASSSSGSASYEQYF. The CDR3 DNA sequence: TGTGCCAGCAGTTCTAGCGGGAGCGCCTCCTACGAGCAGTACTTC.

The V gene is TRBV29-1, the J gene TRBJ2-7; a weak D match, TRBD2 (6 bases). CDR1 is SQVTM, CDR2 ANQGSEA, per germline. The length of the CDR3 is 12 residues. V was trimmed by 7 bases and J by 5 bases, leaving 15 bases between them. For the CDR3, the DNA is TGCAGCGCCGGACGGGAGAGGAACGAGCAGTACTTC. Translated, it gives CSAGRERNEQYF.

The chain employs TRBV7-8 and TRBJ2-3; 7 bases are shared with TRBD2. The germline CDR1 and CDR2 sequences are SGHVS and FQNEAQ. The V and J ends lost 1 base and 2 bases, in that order; junction bases with no gene match: 6. The CDR3 spans 16 residues. The CDR3 spells CASSLDLAGDTDTQYF. CDR3 nucleotides: TGTGCCAGCAGCTTAGATCTGGCGGGAGACACAGATACGCAGTATTTT.

This chain connects TRBV27 to TRBJ1-4; the match to TRBD1 covers 11 bases. This CDR3 is 17 amino acids long. Germline V lookup: CDR1 MNHEY, CDR2 SMNVEV (reference sequence). The V gene end was trimmed by 6 bases and the J gene end by 1 base; junction bases not matched to a gene: 7. The DNA of the CDR3 is TGTGCCAGCAGCTCCCAGGGACAGGGGGTAACTAATGAAAAACTGTTTTTT. This encodes CASSSQGQGVTNEKLFF.

J is TRBJ2-5 and V is TRBV25-1; TRBD1 matches 7 bases. This CDR3 contains 14 residues. The ends lost 7 bases at V and 3 bases at J; junction bases unmatched: 8. CDR1 MGHDK and CDR2 SYGVNS come from the germline V gene. In DNA, the CDR3 is TGTGCCAGCACTCTGACAGGGAGAAAAGAGACCCAGTACTTC. Protein sequence: CASTLTGRKETQYF.

The V gene is TRBV6-6, the J gene TRBJ2-1, with a tentative D call TRBD2 (5 bases). The V and J ends lost 8 bases and 4 bases respectively, with 9 bases between them. This CDR3 comprises 12 residues. Germline V gives CDR1 MNHNY, CDR2 SVGAGI (reference sequence). This CDR3 is CASGRSYNEQFF. Here the CDR3 DNA reads TGTGCCAGCGGGAGATCTTACAATGAGCAGTTCTTC.

The CDR3 DNA is TGCGCCAGCAGCCTAGGACATACGGGGGCCAACGTCCTGACTTTC. Its protein product is CASSLGHTGANVLTF. The rearrangement uses TRBV5-1 and TRBJ2-6, with TRBD1 as a possible D gene (5 bases). The CDR3 sequence is 15 residues long. V was pared by 4 bases and J by 4 bases, with 12 bases between. From germline, CDR1 is SGHRS and CDR2 YFSETQ. Together with reference TRBV5-1 and TRBJ2-6, the CDR3 gives the full variable domain: KAGVTQTPRYLIKTRGQQVTLSCSPISGHRSVSWYQQTPGQGLQFLFEYFSETQRNKGNFPGRFSGRQFSNSRSEMNVSTLELGDSALYLCASSLGHTGANVLTFGAGSRLTVL.

CDR3 loop: CAITPGGLRTDTQYF. The DNA for the CDR3 is TGTGCCATCACCCCAGGGGGACTTCGAACAGATACGCAGTATTTT. The J gene is TRBJ2-3, the V gene TRBV10-3; D might be TRBD1 (7 bases). Germline CDR1 and CDR2: ENHRY and SYGVKD. This CDR3 contains 15 residues. V gave up 7 bases and J gave up 3 bases, with 17 bases separating them.

The CDR3 protein is CATSTTMADFSYEQYF. Written as DNA, the CDR3 is TGTGCCACCAGCACCACCATGGCGGATTTCTCCTACGAGCAGTACTTC. This chain joins TRBV15 and TRBJ2-7, with D uncertain. The germline gives CDR1 LNHNV, CDR2 YYDKDF (reference sequence). Deletions cut 4 bases from V and 0 bases from J, with 16 bases between. The CDR3 consists of 16 residues.

The V call is TRBV7-6, the J call TRBJ2-1; 7 bases align to TRBD1. The V gene's germline CDR1 is SGHVS and CDR2 FNYEAQ. With 2 bases clipped from V and 8 bases from J, the junction kept 9 bases outside the gene matches. This CDR3 is 15 amino acids long. CDR3 DNA sequence: TGTGCCAGCAGCTTATCCGGACAGGCGGTGGATGAGCAGTTCTTC. Translating gives CASSLSGQAVDEQFF.

This clone was seen only once. The V call is TRBV5-1, the J call TRBJ2-1, with TRBD2 identical over 11 bases. In germline, CDR1 is SGHRS, CDR2 YFSETQ. The CDR3 spans 17 residues. J was trimmed by 0 bases and V by 4 bases; bases with no gene match: 6. For the CDR3, the DNA is TGCGCCAGCAGCCCGGCCGGGACTAGCGGCTCCTACAATGAGCAGTTCTTC. Translating it yields CASSPAGTSGSYNEQFF.

This clone appeared once. The rearrangement joins TRBV7-8 to TRBJ2-5; 12 nucleotides agree with TRBD2. Germline CDR1 reads SGHVS; CDR2 reads FQNEAQ. This CDR3 spans 16 amino acids. V lost 5 bases to trimming and J lost 4 bases; unmatched junction nucleotides: 8. Here the CDR3 reads CASSPSGRALGETQYF. CDR3 nucleotides: TGTGCCAGCAGCCCTAGCGGGAGGGCCCTCGGAGAGACCCAGTACTTC.

CDR3 sequence: CASSSTGLDTGELFF. The CDR3 DNA is TGCGCCAGCAGCTCGACAGGTCTGGACACCGGGGAGCTGTTTTTT. The rearrangement joins TRBV5-1 to TRBJ2-2; TRBD1 is a possible D gene (6 bases). CDR3 length: 15 amino acids. CDR1 SGHRS and CDR2 YFSETQ come from the germline V gene. Trimming removed 3 bases from V and 3 bases from J, with 12 bases in between.

V is TRBV5-6 and J is TRBJ2-1, with D tentatively TRBD2 (5 bases). The germline gives CDR1 SGHDT, CDR2 YYEEEE. CDR3 length equals 16 residues. V lost 0 bases and J 0 bases, leaving 10 bases between the germline ends. The DNA of the CDR3 is TGTGCCAGCAGCTTGGCCGGGGTCAGCTCCTACAATGAGCAGTTCTTC. Translated, it gives CASSLAGVSSYNEQFF.

The V call is TRBV28, the J call TRBJ2-1, with no clear D. The ends were cut back, 7 bases at V and 10 bases at J, with 11 bases in the middle. The CDR3 consists of 11 residues. The germline V gene encodes CDR1 MDHEN and CDR2 SYDVKM. The CDR3: CASMSVGEQFF. The CDR3 DNA sequence: TGTGCCAGCATGAGTGTCGGGGAGCAGTTCTTC.

This rearrangement joins TRBV7-2 to TRBJ2-1, with 8 bases matching TRBD1. The CDR3 is 15 amino acids. Germline V lookup: CDR1 SGHTA, CDR2 FQGNSA. V lost 5 bases to trimming and J lost 0 bases; unmatched junction nucleotides: 3. The CDR3 here is CASSPDRGSYNEQFF. The DNA for the CDR3 is TGTGCCAGCAGCCCCGACAGGGGCTCCTACAATGAGCAGTTCTTC.

This rearrangement joins TRBV6-5 to TRBJ1-4; 10 nucleotides match TRBD1. Germline CDR1 reads MNHEY; CDR2 reads SVGAGI. J was trimmed by 8 bases and V by 6 bases; bases with no gene match: 6. The CDR3 extends over 14 amino acids. The CDR3 sequence is CASSLGTGVEKLFF. In DNA, the CDR3 is TGTGCCAGCAGCCTCGGGACAGGGGTCGAAAAACTGTTTTTT.

J is TRBJ2-1 and V is TRBV25-1; D is undetermined. Per germline, CDR1 MGHDK and CDR2 SYGVNS. The germline V and J ends were trimmed by 2 bases and 3 bases, with 5 bases remaining between them. CDR3 length: 13 residues. Here the CDR3 DNA reads TGTGCCAGCAGTGAACCCGGCTACAATGAGCAGTTCTTC. This translates into CASSEPGYNEQFF.

This clone occurred once. The chain couples TRBV18 to TRBJ1-2; a weak D match, TRBD1 (5 bases). Germline V CDR1 and CDR2: KGHSH, LQKENI. The V gene lost 2 bases and the J gene lost 4 bases, with 11 bases spanning the gap. CDR3 length: 14 amino acids. The CDR3 region has the DNA TGTGCCAGCTCACCAGGACACGAAATCTATGGCTACACCTTC. Encoded protein: CASSPGHEIYGYTF.